These 30 T cell receptor beta chains came from one sample sequenced in a study of blood T cell repertoires in COVID-19. Measured with immunoSEQ multiplex PCR; TCRdb has only the in-frame clones, and not every one. The sample lists about 150,000 clones; roughly 81% were seen once. Sequencing input: peripheral blood. These receptors were taken from an older woman with COVID-19, enrolled during active disease.

The DNA for the CDR3 is TGTGCCAGCAGCAGAGAACTTTATTCCTCCTATAATTCACCCCTCCACTTT. Protein sequence: CASSRELYSSYNSPLHF. The chain recombines TRBV21-1 with TRBJ1-6. TRBV21-1 is listed as a pseudogene. This CDR3 comprises 17 residues.

The chain uses TRBV3-1 (or the pseudogene TRBV3-2) and TRBJ2-4; no clear D gene. This CDR3 is 15 amino acids long. The V gene's germline CDR1 is LGHDT and CDR2 YNNKEL (reference sequence). V shed 1 base and J shed 0 bases, with 7 bases lying between them. The CDR3 DNA sequence: TGTGCCAGCAGCCAAGGACTCATAGCCAAAAACATTCAGTACTTC. Translated: CASSQGLIAKNIQYF.

The chain uses TRBV5-6 and TRBJ1-5, with D unclear. The CDR3 loop spans 13 amino acids. Germline values: CDR1 SGHDT, CDR2 YYEEEE. Trimming cost V 2 bases and J 11 bases, with 14 bases left between them. CDR3 sequence reads: CASSFGATRAQHF. CDR3 in DNA: TGTGCCAGCAGCTTTGGAGCGACCAGAGCCCAGCATTTT.

The chain links TRBV5-4 to TRBJ1-1, with 10 bases matching TRBD1. The CDR3 is 15 amino acids. Germline CDR1 and CDR2: SGHNT and YYREEE (reference sequence). V trimming: 3 bases; J trimming: 5 bases; junction bases outside the gene matches: 7. The CDR3 nucleotides are TGTGCCAGCAGCTCACCCGGGACAGGGGAGACTGAAGCTTTCTTT. Translated: CASSSPGTGETEAFF. Filled out from reference TRBV5-4 and TRBJ1-1, the complete variable domain reads ETGVTQSPTHLIKTRGQQVTLRCSSQSGHNTVSWYQQALGQGPQFIFQYYREEENGRGNFPPRFSGLQFPNYSSELNVNALELDDSALYLCASSSPGTGETEAFFGQGTRLTVV.

The rearrangement uses TRBV6-1 and TRBJ1-2; TRBD1 is a possible D gene (5 bases). V was cut by 0 bases and J by 0 bases, with 17 bases left in between. Germline CDR1 is MNHNS and CDR2 is SASEGT. This CDR3 spans 18 amino acids. The CDR3 loop is CASSEASSGYATNYGYTF. The CDR3 bases are TGTGCCAGCAGTGAAGCGTCTTCAGGGTATGCGACTAACTATGGCTACACCTTC.

The rearrangement uses TRBV4-1 and TRBJ2-1; 9 nucleotides match TRBD1. After removal of 4 bases from V and 2 bases from J, the junction contained 3 bases not matched to a gene. The CDR3 covers 15 residues. Germline loops: CDR1 MGHRA, CDR2 YSYEKL. The CDR3 region has the DNA TGCGCCAGCAGCCGCCGACAGGGGGCCTACAATGAGCAGTTCTTC. Its translation is CASSRRQGAYNEQFF.

V and J are TRBV6-5 and TRBJ1-5; the D gene is possibly TRBD1 (6 bases). The length of the CDR3 is 16 residues. Per germline, CDR1 MNHEY and CDR2 SVGAGI. The V gene lost 0 bases and the J gene lost 0 bases, with 9 bases spanning the gap. The CDR3 region has the DNA TGTGCCAGCAGTTACTCCCGCAGGGGTAGCAATCAGCCCCAGCATTTT. Translating gives CASSYSRRGSNQPQHF.

The genes are TRBV29-1 and TRBJ1-1, with 7 bases identical to TRBD1. Trimming took 7 bases from V and 2 from J; bases not matched to a gene: 7. This CDR3 has 13 amino acids. Germline loops: CDR1 SQVTM, CDR2 ANQGSEA. CDR3 nucleotides: TGCAGCGAATCCGGGACAGCCAACACTGAAGCTTTCTTT. Residues: CSESGTANTEAFF. The full variable domain, rest sourced from reference TRBV29-1 and TRBJ1-1, is SAVISQKPSRDICQRGTSLTIQCQVDSQVTMMFWYRQQPGQSLTLIATANQGSEATYESGFVIDKFPISRPNLTFSTLTVSNMSPEDSSIYLCSESGTANTEAFFGQGTRLTVV.

The rearrangement links TRBV27 to TRBJ2-7; 8 nucleotides agree with TRBD1. The ends lost 4 bases at V and 7 bases at J; junction bases unmatched: 6. The CDR3 covers 13 residues. Germline V gene lookup returns CDR1 MNHEY and CDR2 SMNVEV (reference sequence). The CDR3 reads CASSSRQGREQYF. The DNA of the CDR3 is TGTGCCAGCAGTTCCAGACAGGGGAGGGAGCAGTACTTC.

The chain links TRBV30 to TRBJ1-2, with D possibly matching TRBD1 (5 bases). V dropped 5 bases and J dropped 4 bases, with 26 bases sitting between them. Germline values: CDR1 GTSNPN, CDR2 SVGIG (reference sequence). The CDR3 consists of 17 residues. CDR3 DNA: TGTGCCTGGGGCCGGGGGGGGAAGGGGTACCTCGTCTATGGCTACACCTTC. Its translation: CAWGRGGKGYLVYGYTF.

This chain joins TRBV9 and TRBJ2-4; 7 positions agree with TRBD1. This CDR3 is built from 15 residues. Trimming removed 3 bases from V and 3 bases from J; junction bases left unmatched: 6. The germline gives CDR1 SGDLS, CDR2 YYNGEE. Here the CDR3 DNA reads TGTGCCAGCAGCGCCTCTGACAGGGTCAAAAACATTCAGTACTTC. It translates to CASSASDRVKNIQYF.

V usage is TRBV5-1 and J usage is TRBJ2-1; D remains ambiguous. The V gene's germline CDR1 is SGHRS and CDR2 YFSETQ. The V gene lost 0 bases and the J gene lost 7 bases, with 8 bases spanning the gap. This CDR3 is 13 amino acids long. CDR3 loop: CASSLAVLNEQFF. The DNA for the CDR3 is TGCGCCAGCAGCTTGGCTGTTCTGAATGAGCAGTTCTTC.

In DNA form, the CDR3 reads TGTGCCAGCAGCTCGTACTTACAGGGAGTTCAACCCCTCCACTTT. As protein: CASSSYLQGVQPLHF. This chain joins TRBV2 and TRBJ1-6; TRBD1 might be the D (6 bases). The V end lost 6 bases, the J end lost 12 bases, and 21 bases lay between the germline ends. The CDR3 contains 15 residues. Looked up from germline, CDR1 is SNHLY and CDR2 is FYNNEI.

The chain employs TRBV29-1 and TRBJ2-3, with TRBD1 matching 10 bases. Trimming at V came to 4 bases and at J to 4 bases, leaving 5 bases not matched to a gene. Germline V CDR1 and CDR2: SQVTM, ANQGSEA. This CDR3 is 14 amino acids long. CDR3 DNA sequence: TGCAGCGTTGCCGGGACAGGGGCAGCAGATACGCAGTATTTT. It codes for CSVAGTGAADTQYF.

Here the CDR3 DNA reads TGTGCCAGCAGTTTTGGCGGGGGGCGGAGGGAGACCCAGTACTTC. Its translation is CASSFGGGRRETQYF. The chain links TRBV27 to TRBJ2-5; 8 nucleotides align to TRBD2. Unmatched junction bases numbered 8, after V lost 3 bases and J lost 5 bases. The CDR3 loop spans 15 amino acids. The germline CDR1 and CDR2 sequences are MNHEY and SMNVEV (reference sequence).

There are a few counts of this clone. The rearrangement uses TRBV19 and TRBJ1-2; TRBD1 agrees at 7 bases. This CDR3 has 14 amino acids. J was trimmed by 4 bases and V by 5 bases; bases with no gene match: 7. The germline gives CDR1 LNHDA, CDR2 SQIVND (reference sequence). The CDR3 region is CASSPTGSLYGYTF. CDR3 nucleotide sequence: TGTGCCAGTAGTCCGACAGGGTCCCTCTATGGCTACACCTTC.

The CDR3 loop reads CASSLVEGAGSGNTIYF. The CDR3 bases are TGCGCCAGCAGCTTGGTTGAGGGGGCAGGCTCTGGAAACACCATATATTTT. The rearrangement uses TRBV5-1 and TRBJ1-3; 7 bases map to TRBD1. The CDR3 extends over 17 amino acids. V lost 0 bases, J lost 0 bases, and 6 bases stayed unmatched. From germline, CDR1 is SGHRS and CDR2 YFSETQ.

The CDR3 sequence is CASQKTGFDIQYF. The CDR3 nucleotides are TGTGCCAGCCAAAAGACAGGGTTTGACATTCAGTACTTC. The J gene is TRBJ2-4, the V gene TRBV6-5; 7 bases match TRBD1. This CDR3 contains 13 residues. V lost 8 bases, J lost 8 bases, and 9 bases stayed unmatched. Germline V CDR1 and CDR2: MNHEY, SVGAGI.

V is TRBV3-1 (or the pseudogene TRBV3-2) and J is TRBJ1-1, with D unclear. Germline CDR1 reads LGHDT; CDR2 reads YNNKEL (reference sequence). Deletions cut 6 bases from V and 5 bases from J, with 7 bases between. The CDR3 totals 11 residues. The CDR3 spells CASSLQTEAFF. CDR3 DNA sequence: TGTGCCAGCAGTCTACAGACTGAAGCTTTCTTT.

This clone has only one observation. The chain is built from TRBV29-1 and TRBJ1-1; 8 bases agree with TRBD1. In germline, CDR1 is SQVTM, CDR2 ANQGSEA. The CDR3 loop spans 13 amino acids. Losses at the gene ends were 5 bases for V and 6 bases for J; bases not matched to a gene: 8. CDR3 coding DNA: TGCAGCGTTAGTAGGACAGGGATCCCTGAAGCTTTCTTT. This gives the protein CSVSRTGIPEAFF.

This clone appeared a few times. The rearrangement joins TRBV7-3 to TRBJ2-3; a possible D gene is TRBD2 (6 bases). Trimming pared 0 bases from V and 3 bases from J, leaving 7 bases between. Germline lookup yields CDR1 SGHTA and CDR2 FQGTGA. CDR3 length: 14 amino acids. Here the CDR3 reads CASSLTGGTDTQYF. The DNA for the CDR3 is TGTGCCAGCAGCTTAACTGGGGGGACAGATACGCAGTATTTT.

The chain links TRBV7-2 to TRBJ2-2, with a tentative D call TRBD2 (5 bases). Germline V lookup: CDR1 SGHTA, CDR2 FQGNSA. The V and J ends lost 2 bases and 2 bases respectively, with 15 bases between them. CDR3 length: 17 amino acids. DNA of the CDR3: TGTGCCAGCAGCTTATTAACCGGACTGACAAACACCGGGGAGCTGTTTTTT. Protein product: CASSLLTGLTNTGELFF.

The J gene is TRBJ1-2, the V gene TRBV7-3; the match to TRBD1 covers 7 bases. The CDR3 is 16 residues long. V lost 0 bases, J lost 8 bases, and 12 bases stayed unmatched. Germline CDR1 SGHTA, CDR2 FQGTGA. In nucleotides, the CDR3 is TGTGCCAGCAGCTTAACCGGTGGGACAGAATTAGGGGGCTACACCTTC. The encoded protein is CASSLTGGTELGGYTF.

The J gene is TRBJ1-2, the V gene TRBV25-1; 11 bases align to TRBD1. Looked up from germline, CDR1 is MGHDK and CDR2 is SYGVNS. CDR3 size: 17 residues. V was clipped by 4 bases and J by 8 bases; unmatched bases: 15. The CDR3 bases are TGTGCCAGCAGTGCCCCTTCCACCGGGACAGGGGGTCGGGGCTACACCTTC. Translation: CASSAPSTGTGGRGYTF.

J is TRBJ1-5 and V is TRBV5-1, with 7 bases lining up with TRBD1. Germline trimming cut 0 bases from V and 3 bases from J; bases unmatched to any gene: 3. CDR1 SGHRS and CDR2 YFSETQ come from the germline V gene. The CDR3 covers 15 residues. CDR3: CASSLGQGINQPQHF. In DNA form, the CDR3 reads TGCGCCAGCAGCTTGGGACAGGGAATCAATCAGCCCCAGCATTTT.

The J gene is TRBJ1-4, the V gene TRBV5-1; D gene ambiguous. The germline CDR1 and CDR2 sequences are SGHRS and YFSETQ. The CDR3 covers 16 residues. Trimming cost V 0 bases and J 8 bases, with 17 bases left between them. DNA for the CDR3: TGCGCCAGCAGCTTGGGAGGGATAGCGTCGGGAGAAAAACTGTTTTTT. Protein sequence: CASSLGGIASGEKLFF.

This rearrangement joins TRBV5-1 to TRBJ2-1; the D gene is possibly TRBD1 (5 bases). CDR3 length: 15 amino acids. Germline loops: CDR1 SGHRS, CDR2 YFSETQ. V lost 0 bases, J lost 2 bases, and 9 bases lay in between. The CDR3 sequence is CASSLGQSTYNEQFF. The CDR3 nucleotides read TGCGCCAGCAGCTTGGGACAGTCCACCTACAATGAGCAGTTCTTC.

The chain uses TRBV7-2 and TRBJ2-1, with D tentatively TRBD1 (5 bases). This CDR3 comprises 15 residues. Germline-derived CDR1 and CDR2 are SGHTA and FQGNSA. The V and J ends lost 1 base and 7 bases respectively, with 14 bases between them. CDR3 amino acids: CASSLVPGLRNEQFF. The CDR3 DNA follows: TGTGCCAGCAGCTTAGTTCCAGGGCTTAGGAATGAGCAGTTCTTC. Together with reference TRBV7-2 and TRBJ2-1, the CDR3 gives the full variable domain: GAGVSQSPSNKVTEKGKDVELRCDPISGHTALYWYRQSLGQGLEFLIYFQGNSAPDKSGLPSDRFSAERTGGSVSTLTIQRTQQEDSAVYLCASSLVPGLRNEQFFGPGTRLTVL.

The chain combines TRBV19 with TRBJ2-1, with TRBD2 identical over 8 bases. The junction had 6 bases not matched to a gene; V was cut back by 3 bases and J by 5 bases. CDR1 LNHDA and CDR2 SQIVND come from the germline V gene (reference sequence). This CDR3 contains 15 residues. This CDR3 reads CASSIPTSVHNEQFF. In DNA, the CDR3 is TGTGCCAGTAGTATCCCGACTAGCGTGCACAATGAGCAGTTCTTC. Combining the CDR3 with reference TRBV19 and TRBJ2-1 gives the whole variable domain DGGITQSPKYLFRKEGQNVTLSCEQNLNHDAMYWYRQDPGQGLRLIYYSQIVNDFQKGDIAEGYSVSREKKESFPLTVTSAQKNPTAFYLCASSIPTSVHNEQFFGPGTRLTVL.

The chain joins TRBV2 to TRBJ2-1; unclear D gene. The CDR3 consists of 17 residues. Trimming removed 6 bases from V and 0 bases from J, with 18 bases in between. Germline V lookup: CDR1 SNHLY, CDR2 FYNNEI. This chain's CDR3 is CASRVSLSQSSYNEQFF. In nucleotides, the CDR3 is TGTGCCAGCAGGGTATCACTCTCCCAAAGCTCCTACAATGAGCAGTTCTTC.